Sequencing of this TCR beta chain was carried out in a study of metastatic and nonmetastatic thyroid tumors. Thyroid surgery was performed in patients who had received no treatment beforehand. TCRdb re-called clones via MiXCR from the PCR reads. Of some 55,000 clones in the sample, 20% to 25% were seen once. This clone was detected many times. With 0 bases removed from V and 10 bases from J, the gap between germline ends came to 14 bases. Looked up from germline, CDR1 is SGDLS and CDR2 is YYNGEE. The CDR3 extends over 14 amino acids. This TCR was sampled from a female donor with papillary thyroid cancer or a benign thyroid nodule (not recorded which). Some clones in this sample may be carry-over from other donors' samples. The chain uses TRBV9 and TRBJ2-1, with D unresolved. Sequencing was performed on blood. The CDR3 sequence: CASSVEARSGEQFF. CDR3 DNA sequence: TGTGCCAGCAGCGTAGAGGCTCGGTCGGGCGAGCAGTTCTTC.